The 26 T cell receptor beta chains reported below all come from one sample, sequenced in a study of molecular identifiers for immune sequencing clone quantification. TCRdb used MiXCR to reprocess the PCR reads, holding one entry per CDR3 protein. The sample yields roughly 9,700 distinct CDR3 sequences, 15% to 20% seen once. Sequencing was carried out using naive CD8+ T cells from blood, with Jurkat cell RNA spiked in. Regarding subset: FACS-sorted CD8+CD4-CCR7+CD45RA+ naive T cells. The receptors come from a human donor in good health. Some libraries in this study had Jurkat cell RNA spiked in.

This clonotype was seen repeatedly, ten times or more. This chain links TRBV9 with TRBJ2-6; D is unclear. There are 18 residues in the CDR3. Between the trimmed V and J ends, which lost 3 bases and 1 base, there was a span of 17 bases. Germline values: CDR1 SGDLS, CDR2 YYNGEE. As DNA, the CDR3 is TGTGCCAGCAGCGGGCATCCCTTTGGTACTTCTGGGGCCAACGTCCTGACTTTC. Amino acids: CASSGHPFGTSGANVLTF.

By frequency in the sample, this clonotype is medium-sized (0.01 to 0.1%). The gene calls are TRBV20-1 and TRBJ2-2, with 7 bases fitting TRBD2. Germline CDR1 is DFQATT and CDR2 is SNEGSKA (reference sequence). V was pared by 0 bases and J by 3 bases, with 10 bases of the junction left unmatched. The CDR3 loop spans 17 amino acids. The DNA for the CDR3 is TGCAGTGCTAGAGATGGGTGGGCGGGAGAGGACACCGGGGAGCTGTTTTTT. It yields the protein CSARDGWAGEDTGELFF.

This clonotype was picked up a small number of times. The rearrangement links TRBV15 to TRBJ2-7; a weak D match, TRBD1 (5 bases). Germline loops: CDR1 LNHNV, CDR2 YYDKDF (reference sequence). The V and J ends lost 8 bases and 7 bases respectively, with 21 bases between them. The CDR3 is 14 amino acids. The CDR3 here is CATGQMTNPGEQYF. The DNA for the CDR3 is TGTGCCACCGGACAAATGACGAATCCTGGAGAGCAGTACTTC.

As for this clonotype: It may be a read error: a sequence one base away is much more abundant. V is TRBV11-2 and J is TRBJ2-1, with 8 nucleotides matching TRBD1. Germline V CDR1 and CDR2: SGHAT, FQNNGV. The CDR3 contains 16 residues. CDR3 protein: CAGSPGGGREYNEQFF. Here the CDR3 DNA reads TGTGCCGGCAGCCCAGGGGGCGGACGGGAATACAATGAGCAGTTCTTC.

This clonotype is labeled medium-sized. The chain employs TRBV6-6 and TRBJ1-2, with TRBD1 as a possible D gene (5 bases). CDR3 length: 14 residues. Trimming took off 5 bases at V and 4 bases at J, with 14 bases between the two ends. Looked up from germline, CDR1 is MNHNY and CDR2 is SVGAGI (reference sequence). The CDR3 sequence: CASSPIGGLYGYTF. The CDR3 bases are TGTGCCAGCAGTCCCATCGGGGGACTCTATGGCTACACCTTC.

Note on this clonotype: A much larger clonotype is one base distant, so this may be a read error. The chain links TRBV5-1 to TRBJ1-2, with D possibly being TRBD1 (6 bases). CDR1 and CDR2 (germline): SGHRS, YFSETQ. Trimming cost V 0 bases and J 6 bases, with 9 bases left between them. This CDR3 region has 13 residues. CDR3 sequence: CASSLADSDGYTF. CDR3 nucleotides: TGCGCCAGCAGCTTGGCGGACAGTGATGGCTACACCTTC. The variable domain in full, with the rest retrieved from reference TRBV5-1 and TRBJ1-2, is KAGVTQTPRYLIKTRGQQVTLSCSPISGHRSVSWYQQTPGQGLQFLFEYFSETQRNKGNFPGRFSGRQFSNSRSEMNVSTLELGDSALYLCASSLADSDGYTFGSGTRLTVV.

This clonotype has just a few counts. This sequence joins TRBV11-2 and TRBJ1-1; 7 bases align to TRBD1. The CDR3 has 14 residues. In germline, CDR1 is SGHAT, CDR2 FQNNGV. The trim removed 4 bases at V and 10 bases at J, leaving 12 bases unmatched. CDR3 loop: CASSYYRGKAGAFF. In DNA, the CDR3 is TGTGCCAGCAGCTATTACAGGGGTAAAGCTGGAGCTTTCTTT.

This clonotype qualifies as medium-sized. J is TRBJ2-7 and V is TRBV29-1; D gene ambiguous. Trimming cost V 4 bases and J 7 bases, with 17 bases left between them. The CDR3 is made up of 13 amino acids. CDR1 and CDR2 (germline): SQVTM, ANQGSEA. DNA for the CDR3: TGCAGCGTTGCGGCAGGTCCGCAATTGGAGCAGTACTTC. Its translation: CSVAAGPQLEQYF.

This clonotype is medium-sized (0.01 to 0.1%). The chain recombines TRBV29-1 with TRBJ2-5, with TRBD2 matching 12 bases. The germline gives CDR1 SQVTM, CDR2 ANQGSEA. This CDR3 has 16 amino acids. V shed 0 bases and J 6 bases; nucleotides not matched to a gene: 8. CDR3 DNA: TGCAGCGTTGAAGACCCGGGACTAGCGGGCGGGAAGACCCAGTACTTC. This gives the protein CSVEDPGLAGGKTQYF. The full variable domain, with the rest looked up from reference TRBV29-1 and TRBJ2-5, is SAVISQKPSRDICQRGTSLTIQCQVDSQVTMMFWYRQQPGQSLTLIATANQGSEATYESGFVIDKFPISRPNLTFSTLTVSNMSPEDSSIYLCSVEDPGLAGGKTQYFGPGTRLLVL.

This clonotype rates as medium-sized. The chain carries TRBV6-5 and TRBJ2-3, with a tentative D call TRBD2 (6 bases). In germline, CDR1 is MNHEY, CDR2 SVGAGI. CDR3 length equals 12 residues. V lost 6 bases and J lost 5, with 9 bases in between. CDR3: CASRVGGDTQYF. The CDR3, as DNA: TGTGCCAGCAGAGTCGGGGGAGATACGCAGTATTTT.

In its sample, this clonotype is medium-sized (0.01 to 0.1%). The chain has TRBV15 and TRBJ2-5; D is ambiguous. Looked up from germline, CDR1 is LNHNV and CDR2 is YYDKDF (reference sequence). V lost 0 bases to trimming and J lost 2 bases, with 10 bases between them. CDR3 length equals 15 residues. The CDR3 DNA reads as TGTGCCACCAGCAGAGATCAAGCTACACAAGAGACCCAGTACTTC. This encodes CATSRDQATQETQYF.

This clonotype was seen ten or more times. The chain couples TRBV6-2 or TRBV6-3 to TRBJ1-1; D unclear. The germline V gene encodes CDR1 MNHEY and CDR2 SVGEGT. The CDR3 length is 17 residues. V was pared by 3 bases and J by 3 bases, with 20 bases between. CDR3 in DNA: TGTGCCAGCAGTTATGCAATCAAGACGATAGAAGACACTGAAGCTTTCTTT. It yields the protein CASSYAIKTIEDTEAFF.

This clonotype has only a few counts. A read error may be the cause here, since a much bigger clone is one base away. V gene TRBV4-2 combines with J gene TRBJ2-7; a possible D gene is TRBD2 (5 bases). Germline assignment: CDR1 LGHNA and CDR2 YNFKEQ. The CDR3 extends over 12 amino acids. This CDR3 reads CASSTPPGEQCF. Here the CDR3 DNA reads TGTGCCAGCAGCACCCCCCCTGGGGAGCAGTGCTTC.

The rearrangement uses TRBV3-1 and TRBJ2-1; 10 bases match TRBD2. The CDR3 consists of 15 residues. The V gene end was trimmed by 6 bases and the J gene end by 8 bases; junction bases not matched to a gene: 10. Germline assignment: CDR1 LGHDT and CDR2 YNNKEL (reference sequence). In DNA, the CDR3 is TGTGCCAGCAGGGAGGGACTAGCGATTATCCATGAGCAGTTCTTC. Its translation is CASREGLAIIHEQFF.

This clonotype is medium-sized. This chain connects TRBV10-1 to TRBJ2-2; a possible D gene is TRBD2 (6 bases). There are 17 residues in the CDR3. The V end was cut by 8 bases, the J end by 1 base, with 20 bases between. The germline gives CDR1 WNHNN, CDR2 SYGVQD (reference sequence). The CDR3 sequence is CASGTSLGRENTGELFF. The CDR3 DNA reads TGCGCCAGCGGAACGTCCCTCGGGCGGGAGAACACCGGGGAGCTGTTTTTT.

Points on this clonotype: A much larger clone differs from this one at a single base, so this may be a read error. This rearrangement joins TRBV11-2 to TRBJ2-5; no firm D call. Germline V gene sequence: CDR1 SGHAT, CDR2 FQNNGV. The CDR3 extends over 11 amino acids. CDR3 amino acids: CASSLKETKYF. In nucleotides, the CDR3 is TGTGCCAGCAGCTTAAAGGAGACCAAGTACTTC.

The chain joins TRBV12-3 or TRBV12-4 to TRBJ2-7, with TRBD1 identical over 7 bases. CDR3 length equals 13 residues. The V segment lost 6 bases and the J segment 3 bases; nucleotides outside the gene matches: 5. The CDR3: CASRGTVFYEQYF. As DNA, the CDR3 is TGTGCCAGCAGGGGGACAGTCTTCTACGAGCAGTACTTC.

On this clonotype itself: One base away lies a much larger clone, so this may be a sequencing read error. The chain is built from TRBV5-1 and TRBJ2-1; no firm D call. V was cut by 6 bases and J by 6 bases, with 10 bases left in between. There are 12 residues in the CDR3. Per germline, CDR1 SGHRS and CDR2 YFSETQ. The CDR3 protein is CASISDSNEQFF. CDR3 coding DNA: TGCGCCAGCATCTCCGATTCCAATGAGCAGTTCTTC.

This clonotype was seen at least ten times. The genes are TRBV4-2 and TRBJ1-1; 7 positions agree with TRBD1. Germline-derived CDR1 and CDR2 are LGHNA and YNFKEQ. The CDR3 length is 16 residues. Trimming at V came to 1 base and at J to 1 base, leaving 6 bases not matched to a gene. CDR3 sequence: CASSQASRDRNTEAFF. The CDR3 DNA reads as TGTGCCAGCAGCCAAGCAAGCCGGGACAGGAACACTGAAGCTTTCTTT.

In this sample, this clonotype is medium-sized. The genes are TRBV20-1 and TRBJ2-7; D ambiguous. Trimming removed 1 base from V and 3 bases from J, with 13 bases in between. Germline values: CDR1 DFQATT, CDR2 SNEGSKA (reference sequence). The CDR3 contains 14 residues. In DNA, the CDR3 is TGCAGTGCTAGAGGTTTAAGGGAAGGCTACGAGCAGTACTTC. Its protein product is CSARGLREGYEQYF.

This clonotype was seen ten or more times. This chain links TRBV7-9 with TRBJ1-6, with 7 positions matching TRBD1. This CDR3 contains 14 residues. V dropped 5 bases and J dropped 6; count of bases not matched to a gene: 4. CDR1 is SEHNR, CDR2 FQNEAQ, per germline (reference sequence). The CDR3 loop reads CASSAGQVNSPLHF. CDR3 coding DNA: TGTGCCAGCAGCGCTGGACAGGTTAATTCACCCCTCCACTTT.

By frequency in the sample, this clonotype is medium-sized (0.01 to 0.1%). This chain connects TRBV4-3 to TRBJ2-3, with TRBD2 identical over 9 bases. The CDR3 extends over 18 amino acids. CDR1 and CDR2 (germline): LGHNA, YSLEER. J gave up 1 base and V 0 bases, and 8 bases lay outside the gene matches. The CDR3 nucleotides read TGCGCCAGCAGCCAAGAGACCCAAGCGGGGGGAGGCACAGATACGCAGTATTTT. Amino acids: CASSQETQAGGGTDTQYF.

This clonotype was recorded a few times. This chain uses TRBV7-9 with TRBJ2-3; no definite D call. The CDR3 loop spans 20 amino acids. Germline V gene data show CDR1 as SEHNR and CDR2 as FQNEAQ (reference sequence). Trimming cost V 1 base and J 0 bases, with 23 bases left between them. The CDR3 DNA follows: TGTGCCAGCAGCTTAGTGGGGATAGCCCTGACGTCGACTAGCACAGATACGCAGTATTTT. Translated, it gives CASSLVGIALTSTSTDTQYF.

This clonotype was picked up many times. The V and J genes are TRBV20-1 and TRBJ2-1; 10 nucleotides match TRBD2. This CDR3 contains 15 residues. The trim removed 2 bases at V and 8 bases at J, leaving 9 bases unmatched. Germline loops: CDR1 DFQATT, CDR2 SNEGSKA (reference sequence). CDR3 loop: CSARSLAGAGDEQFF. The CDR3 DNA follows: TGCAGTGCTAGATCGCTAGCGGGAGCGGGCGATGAGCAGTTCTTC.

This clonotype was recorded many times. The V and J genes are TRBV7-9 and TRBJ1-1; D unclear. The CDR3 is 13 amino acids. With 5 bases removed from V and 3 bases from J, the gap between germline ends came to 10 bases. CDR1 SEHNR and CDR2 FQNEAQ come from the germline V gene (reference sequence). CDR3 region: CASSRTGDTEAFF. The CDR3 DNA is TGTGCCAGCAGCCGGACCGGGGACACTGAAGCTTTCTTT.

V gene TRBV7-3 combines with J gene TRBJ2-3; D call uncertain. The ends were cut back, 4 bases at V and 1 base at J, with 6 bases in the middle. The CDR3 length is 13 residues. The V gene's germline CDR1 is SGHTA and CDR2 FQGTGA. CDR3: CASSSWGTDTQYF. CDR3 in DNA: TGTGCCAGCAGCTCCTGGGGCACAGATACGCAGTATTTT.